This passage covers 11 T cell receptor beta chains from one sample sequenced in a study of beta chain features in type 1 diabetes. The entirety of the isolated RNA underwent reverse transcription, so expressed TCRB transcripts were sequenced. Libraries were prepared by immunoSEQ multiplex PCR; TCRdb keeps only in-frame clonotypes and omits some of them. The sample shows 500,000 to 700,000 clones, around 16% of them seen only once. The sequenced sample consisted of naive CD4+ T cells from blood. These receptors were taken from a man aged 18 to 30 in good health.

This clone appeared a few times. The same CDR3 is also encoded by other DNA sequences in this sample. The chain is built from TRBV7-2 and TRBJ2-1, with 11 positions matching TRBD2. V gave up 5 bases and J gave up 3 bases; unmatched junction bases: 3. The CDR3 totals 15 residues. The germline gives CDR1 SGHTA, CDR2 FQGNSA. In nucleotides, the CDR3 is TGTGCCAGCAGCGCGCTAGCGGGGGGCTACAATGAGCAGTTCTTC. This codes for CASSALAGGYNEQFF.

The chain is built from TRBV25-1 and TRBJ1-2, with D unresolved. Trimming cost V 4 bases and J 0 bases, with 12 bases left between them. In germline, CDR1 is MGHDK, CDR2 SYGVNS. The CDR3 has 15 amino acids. CDR3 sequence reads: CASSGSGASNYGYTF. The CDR3 bases are TGTGCCAGCAGTGGATCAGGAGCTTCTAACTATGGCTACACCTTC.

The rearrangement links TRBV7-2 to TRBJ1-4, with a tentative D call TRBD1 (5 bases). V was shortened by 3 bases and J by 5 bases, with 10 bases between the two germline ends. The CDR3 is made up of 14 amino acids. CDR1 SGHTA and CDR2 FQGNSA come from the germline V gene. CDR3 coding DNA: TGTGCCAGCAGCTTCGGGACTCTCAATGAAAAACTGTTTTTT. This sequence encodes CASSFGTLNEKLFF.

On this clone itself: The sample carries other DNA sequences with the same CDR3. The gene calls are TRBV28 and TRBJ2-7; no clear D. V gave up 3 bases and J gave up 2 bases, with 5 bases separating them. Germline V gene data show CDR1 as MDHEN and CDR2 as SYDVKM. The CDR3 is 12 amino acids. The CDR3 region has the DNA TGTGCCAGCAGTTTTCTCACCTACGAGCAGTACTTC. Residues: CASSFLTYEQYF.

This rearrangement joins TRBV30 to TRBJ2-6; the D call may be TRBD1 or TRBD2 (5 bases each). This CDR3 has 17 residues. Trimming removed 3 bases from V and 0 bases from J, with 15 bases in between. Germline CDR1 GTSNPN, CDR2 SVGIG (reference sequence). The CDR3 region has the DNA TGTGCCTGGAGCCTCAGGAGAGGGGCCTCTGGGGCCAACGTCCTGACTTTC. It codes for CAWSLRRGASGANVLTF.

This clone was observed a handful of times. This chain connects TRBV2 to TRBJ2-1; D is ambiguous. CDR1 is SNHLY, CDR2 FYNNEI, per germline. This CDR3 is 12 amino acids long. V was cut by 7 bases and J by 4 bases, with 8 bases left in between. CDR3 in amino acids: CASKGEYNEQFF. The DNA of the CDR3 is TGTGCCAGCAAAGGAGAATACAATGAGCAGTTCTTC.

The chain has TRBV29-1 and TRBJ2-3; D is possibly TRBD1 (6 bases). Trimming removed 7 bases at V and 0 bases at J, with 14 bases between. The CDR3 is 14 amino acids. The V gene's germline CDR1 is SQVTM and CDR2 ANQGSEA. The CDR3 DNA is TGCAGCGCCGACCGGGACATCAGCACAGATACGCAGTATTTT. As protein: CSADRDISTDTQYF.

This clone occurred a few times. V and J are TRBV2 and TRBJ2-2; 9 bases are a match to TRBD1. V was pared by 3 bases and J by 7 bases, with 9 bases of the junction left unmatched. Germline CDR1 and CDR2: SNHLY and FYNNEI. This CDR3 comprises 16 residues. CDR3 region: CASSEETGGVGGELFF. The CDR3 nucleotides read TGTGCCAGCAGTGAGGAGACAGGGGGAGTTGGCGGGGAGCTGTTTTTT.

This clone was recorded a few times. This chain connects TRBV29-1 to TRBJ1-3; D uncertain. Germline values: CDR1 SQVTM, CDR2 ANQGSEA. Trimming cost V 1 base and J 0 bases, with 7 bases left between them. The CDR3 contains 14 residues. Written as DNA, the CDR3 is TGCAGCGTTGAAGGGGCCCCCTCTGGAAACACCATATATTTT. This sequence encodes CSVEGAPSGNTIYF.

The chain couples TRBV11-3 to TRBJ2-1; tentative D call: TRBD2 (5 bases). The CDR3 has 11 residues. V lost 8 bases and J 9 bases, leaving 11 bases between the germline ends. Germline V gene sequence: CDR1 SGHNT, CDR2 YENEEA. The CDR3 here is CASGRRGEQFF. CDR3 in DNA: TGTGCCAGCGGACGACGGGGTGAGCAGTTCTTC.

This clone has only a few counts. V usage is TRBV25-1 and J usage is TRBJ2-7; D gene ambiguous. The CDR3 runs 13 residues. The V gene lost 2 bases and the J gene lost 3 bases, with 8 bases spanning the gap. Germline V gene sequence: CDR1 MGHDK, CDR2 SYGVNS. The DNA for the CDR3 is TGTGCCAGCAGTGAAGGAAACCTCTACGAGCAGTACTTC. As protein: CASSEGNLYEQYF.